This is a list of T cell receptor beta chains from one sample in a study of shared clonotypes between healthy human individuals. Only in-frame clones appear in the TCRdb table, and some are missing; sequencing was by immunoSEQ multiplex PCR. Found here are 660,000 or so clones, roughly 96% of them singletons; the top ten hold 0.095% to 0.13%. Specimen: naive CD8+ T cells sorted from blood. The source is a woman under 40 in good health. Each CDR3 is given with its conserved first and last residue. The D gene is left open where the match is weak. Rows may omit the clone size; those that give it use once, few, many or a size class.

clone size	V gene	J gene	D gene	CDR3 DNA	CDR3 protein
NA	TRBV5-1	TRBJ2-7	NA	TGCGCCAGCAGCTTGGGCCCCTTGCAGGGGCCCTTCTCCTACGAGCAGTACTTC	CASSLGPLQGPFSYEQYF
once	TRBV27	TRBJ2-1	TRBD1	TGTGCCAGCAGTCCCCTGGGGGGACAGGGGGCCTTATACAATGAGCAGTTCTTC	CASSPLGGQGALYNEQFF
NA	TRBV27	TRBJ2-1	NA	TGTGCCAGCAGTGCACGACAAGGGCTTCGGTACAATGAGCAGTTCTTC	CASSARQGLRYNEQFF
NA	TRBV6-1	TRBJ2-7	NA	TGTGCCAGCAGTGAAGCCCGGGACATAACCTACGAGCAGTACTTC	CASSEARDITYEQYF
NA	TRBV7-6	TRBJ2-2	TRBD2	TGTGCCAGCACCGACGAACTGGCGGGAGCGGGCACCGGGGAGCTGTTTTTT	CASTDELAGAGTGELFF
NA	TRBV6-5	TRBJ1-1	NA	TGTGCCAGCAGCCCAGGGAACACTGAAGCTTTCTTT	CASSPGNTEAFF
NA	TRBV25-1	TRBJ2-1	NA	TGTGCCAGCAGTGAATCAGAATTAGCGTACAATGAGCAGTTCTTC	CASSESELAYNEQFF
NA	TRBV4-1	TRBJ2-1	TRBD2	TGCGCCAGCAGCCAAGTAGGGACGGGAGGGCCTGGCAATGAGCAGTTCTTC	CASSQVGTGGPGNEQFF
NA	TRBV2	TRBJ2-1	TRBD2	TGTGCCAGCACCGGGAGGGGTTTTAATGAGCAGTTCTTC	CASTGRGFNEQFF
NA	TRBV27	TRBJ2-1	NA	TGTGCCAGCAGTCCCGCCTTAAAAAATGAGCAGTTCTTC	CASSPALKNEQFF
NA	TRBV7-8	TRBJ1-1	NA	TGTGCCAGCAGTGTGTGGGGGGCGGACACTGAAGCTTTCTTT	CASSVWGADTEAFF
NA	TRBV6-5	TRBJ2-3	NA	TGTGCCAGCAGTTATGAAGGGGATACGCAGTATTTT	CASSYEGDTQYF
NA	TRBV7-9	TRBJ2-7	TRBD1	TGTGCCAGCAGCTTAGGGGACAGGGATGACTACGAGCAGTACTTC	CASSLGDRDDYEQYF
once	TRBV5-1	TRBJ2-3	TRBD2	TGCGCCAGCAGCCCCGACTCACGGCGGGAGGCCCCTAGCACAGATACGCAGTATTTT	CASSPDSRREAPSTDTQYF
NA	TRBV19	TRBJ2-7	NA	TGTGCCAGTAGTATACAGACAGGTGACGAGCAGTACTTC	CASSIQTGDEQYF
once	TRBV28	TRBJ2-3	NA	TGTGCCAGCAGTTTAAGAGTCTTGGCTAGCGACCGAACAGATACGCAGTATTTT	CASSLRVLASDRTDTQYF
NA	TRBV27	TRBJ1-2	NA	TGTGCCAGCAGTACAGGAATCGACTCTAACTATGGCTACACCTTC	CASSTGIDSNYGYTF
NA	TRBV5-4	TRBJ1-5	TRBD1	TGTGCCAGCAGCGACGGGACAGGGGGCAATCAGCCCCAGCATTTT	CASSDGTGGNQPQHF
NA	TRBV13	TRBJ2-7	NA	TGTGCCAGCAGCCCCAACGAGCAGTACTTC	CASSPNEQYF
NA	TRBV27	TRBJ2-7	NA	TGTGCCAGCAGTTTGGGGACAACCTACGAGCAGTACTTC	CASSLGTTYEQYF
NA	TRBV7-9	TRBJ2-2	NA	TGTGCCAGCAGGCCCGGGGTTACCACCGGGGAGCTGTTTTTT	CASRPGVTTGELFF
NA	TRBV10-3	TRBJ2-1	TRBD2	TGTGCCATCAGTGACCCTGGGGACTACCGCTCCAATGAGCAGTTCTTC	CAISDPGDYRSNEQFF
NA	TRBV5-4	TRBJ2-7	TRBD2	TGTGCCAGCAGCTTCGGCGGGAGCTCCTACGAGCAGTACTTC	CASSFGGSSYEQYF
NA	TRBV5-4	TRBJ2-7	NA	TGTGCCAGCAGCACATGGGACAACTACGAGCAGTACTTC	CASSTWDNYEQYF
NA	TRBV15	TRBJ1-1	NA	TGTGCCGCCCGGGGGAACACTGAAGCTTTCTTT	CAARGNTEAFF
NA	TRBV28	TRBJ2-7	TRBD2	TGTGCCAGCAGTTTGGCGGGAGGGTCCTACGAGCAGTACTTC	CASSLAGGSYEQYF
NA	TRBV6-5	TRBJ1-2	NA	TGTGCCAGCAGTTACTCCGACATCTATGGCTACACCTTC	CASSYSDIYGYTF
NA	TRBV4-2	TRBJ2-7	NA	TGTGCCAGCAGCCAAGTAGGCCAGGGGGGCGAGCAGTACTTC	CASSQVGQGGEQYF
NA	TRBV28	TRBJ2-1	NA	TGTGCCAGCAGTCTCCGAGCGGGTTCCTACAATGAGCAGTTCTTC	CASSLRAGSYNEQFF
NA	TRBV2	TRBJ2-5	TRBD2	TGTGCCAGTAAGGCCGGGAGGGGCAGCGTGGAAGAGACCCAGTACTTC	CASKAGRGSVEETQYF
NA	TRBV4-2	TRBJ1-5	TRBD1	TGTGCCAGCAGCCAAGGGGACAGGGGACAGCCCCAGCATTTT	CASSQGDRGQPQHF
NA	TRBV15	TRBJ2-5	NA	TGTGCCACCAGCAGAGATCTGTTAAGGGCCCAAGAGACCCAGTACTTC	CATSRDLLRAQETQYF
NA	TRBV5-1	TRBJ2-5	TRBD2	TGCGCCAGCAGCTTGGGGGCTAGCGGCCAGTACTTC	CASSLGASGQYF
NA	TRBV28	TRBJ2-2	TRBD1	TGTGCCAGCAGGGGGGACAGGGGGATCGCCGGGGAGCTGTTTTTT	CASRGDRGIAGELFF
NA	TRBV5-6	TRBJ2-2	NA	TGTGCCAGCAGCTTGGCGGAGCCACCCACCACTGGCGGGGAGCTGTTTTTT	CASSLAEPPTTGGELFF
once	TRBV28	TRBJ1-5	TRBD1	TGTGCCAGCAGTTTGGACAGGGGGCGCGGGTTTGGCAATCAGCCCCAGCATTTT	CASSLDRGRGFGNQPQHF
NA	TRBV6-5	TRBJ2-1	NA	TGTGCCAGCAGCTGGGACATCACCTACAATGAGCAGTTCTTC	CASSWDITYNEQFF
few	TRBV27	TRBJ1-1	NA	TGTGCCAGCAGTCCCGGGGCGGGTATGAACACTGAAGCTTTCTTT	CASSPGAGMNTEAFF
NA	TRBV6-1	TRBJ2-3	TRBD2	TGTGCCAGCAGTGACATAGCGGGAGTTCCAGATACGCAGTATTTT	CASSDIAGVPDTQYF
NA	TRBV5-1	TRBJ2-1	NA	TGCGCCAGCAGCTTGTCGGACAACAACAATGAGCAGTTCTTC	CASSLSDNNNEQFF
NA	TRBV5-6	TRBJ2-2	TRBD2	TGTGCCAGCACGGGACTAGCGGAGTACACCGGGGAGCTGTTTTTT	CASTGLAEYTGELFF
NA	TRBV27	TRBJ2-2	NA	TGTGCCAGCAGTTTTTACCTCTCGAACACCGGGGAGCTGTTTTTT	CASSFYLSNTGELFF
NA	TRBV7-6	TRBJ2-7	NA	TGTGCCAGCAGCTTAAGGACCGAGGTTCTCCACGAGCAGTACTTC	CASSLRTEVLHEQYF
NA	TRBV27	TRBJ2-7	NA	TGTGCCAGCATAAACGTCCCCCCCTACGAGCAGTACTTC	CASINVPPYEQYF
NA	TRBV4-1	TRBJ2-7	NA	TGCGCCAGCAGCCAAGGACAGTCGCCCTCCTACGAGCAGTACTTC	CASSQGQSPSYEQYF
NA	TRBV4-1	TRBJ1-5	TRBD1	TGCGCCAGCAGCCCGACAGGGAATAGCAATCAGCCCCAGCATTTT	CASSPTGNSNQPQHF
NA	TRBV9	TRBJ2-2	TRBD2	TGTGCCAGCAGCGTAGCTGACTTGCGGGAGGCCACGAACACCGGGGAGCTGTTTTTT	CASSVADLREATNTGELFF
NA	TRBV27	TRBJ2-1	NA	TGTGCCAGCAGTCCGCTAACCCACTCCTACAATGAGCAGTTCTTC	CASSPLTHSYNEQFF
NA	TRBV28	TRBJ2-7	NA	TGTGCCAGCAGTTTCAGCTCCTACGAGCAGTACTTC	CASSFSSYEQYF
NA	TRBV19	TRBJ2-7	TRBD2	TGTGCCAGTAGTATCGGCCGGGAGGGTTACGAGCAGTACTTC	CASSIGREGYEQYF
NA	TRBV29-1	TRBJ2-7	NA	TGCAGCGTTGAAGATGCCCAGACCTACGAGCAGTACTTC	CSVEDAQTYEQYF
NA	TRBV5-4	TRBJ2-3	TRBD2	TGTGCCAGCAGCTTCCAATCGGGAGGGGCAGATACGCAGTATTTT	CASSFQSGGADTQYF
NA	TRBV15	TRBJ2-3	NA	TGTGCCACCAGCAAAGGGCCGGCGGGCACAGATACGCAGTATTTT	CATSKGPAGTDTQYF
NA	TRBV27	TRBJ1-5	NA	TGTGCCAGCAGCCCAGCCCCAGTGCCTTATAGCAATCAGCCCCAGCATTTT	CASSPAPVPYSNQPQHF
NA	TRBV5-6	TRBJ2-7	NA	TGTGCCAGCAGCTTGCTGGAAGTAGGCGAGCAGTACTTC	CASSLLEVGEQYF